This T cell receptor beta chain was found in a study of graft-versus-host responses after intestinal transplantation. In the study overall: Tacrolimus plus steroids were given to all recipients for approximately three years, preceded by anti-thymocyte globulin induction. The study's findings and limits: Analysis identified GvH clones in recipient marrow, with some appearing first in ileum or blood.

This table comes from immunoSEQ multiplex PCR, and its TCRdb copy is limited to in-frame clones, with some not included. The table records several thousand clones, roughly 29% of them present only once. Germline V gene lookup returns CDR1 SGHTA and CDR2 FQGNSA. The V end lost 2 bases, the J end lost 4 bases, and 11 bases lay between the germline ends. This CDR3 is built from 14 residues. This rearrangement joins TRBV7-2 to TRBJ2-5, with D possibly matching TRBD2 (5 bases). Sequences were derived from alloreactive CD4+ T cells from a mixed lymphocyte reaction culture, sampled before intestinal transplant. Specified subset: CFSE-low proliferating T cells sorted from roughly 6-day pre-transplant mixed lymphocyte reaction (GvH or HvG direction). The receptor comes from a human patient who received an intestinal transplant. CDR3 bases: TGTGCCAGCAGCTTATACGAGGACTCAGAGACCCAGTACTTC. This sequence encodes CASSLYEDSETQYF.